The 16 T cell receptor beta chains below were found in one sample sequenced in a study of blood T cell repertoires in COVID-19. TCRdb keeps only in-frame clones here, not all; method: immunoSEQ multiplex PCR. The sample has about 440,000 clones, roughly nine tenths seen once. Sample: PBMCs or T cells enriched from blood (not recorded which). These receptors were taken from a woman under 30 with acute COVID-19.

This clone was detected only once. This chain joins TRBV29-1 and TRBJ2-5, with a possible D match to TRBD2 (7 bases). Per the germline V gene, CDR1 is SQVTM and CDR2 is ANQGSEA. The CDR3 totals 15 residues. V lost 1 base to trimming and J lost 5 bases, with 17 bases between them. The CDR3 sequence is CSVEAVGGRGETQYF. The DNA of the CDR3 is TGCAGCGTTGAAGCAGTGGGGGGGCGCGGGGAGACCCAGTACTTC.

The CDR3 spells CASSKAQGLTEAFF. The CDR3 DNA is TGTGCCAGCAGCAAAGCCCAGGGGCTCACTGAAGCTTTCTTT. The chain links TRBV21-1 to TRBJ1-1; the table's D call TRBD1 went unverified against the DNA. TRBV21-1 is tagged as a pseudogene. The CDR3 sequence is 14 residues long.

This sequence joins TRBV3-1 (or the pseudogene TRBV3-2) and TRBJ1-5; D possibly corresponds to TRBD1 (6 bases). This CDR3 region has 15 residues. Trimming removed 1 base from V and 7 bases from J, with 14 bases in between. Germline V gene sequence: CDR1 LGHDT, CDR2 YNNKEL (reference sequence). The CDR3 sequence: CASSQASGVGQPQHF. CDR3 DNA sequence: TGTGCCAGCAGCCAAGCTTCAGGGGTAGGGCAGCCCCAGCATTTT.

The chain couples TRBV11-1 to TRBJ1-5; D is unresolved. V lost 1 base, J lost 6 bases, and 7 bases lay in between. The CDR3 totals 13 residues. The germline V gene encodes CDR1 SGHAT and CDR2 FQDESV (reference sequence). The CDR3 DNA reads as TGTGCCAGCAGCTTAGAAGAGGGTCAGCCCCAGCATTTT. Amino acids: CASSLEEGQPQHF.

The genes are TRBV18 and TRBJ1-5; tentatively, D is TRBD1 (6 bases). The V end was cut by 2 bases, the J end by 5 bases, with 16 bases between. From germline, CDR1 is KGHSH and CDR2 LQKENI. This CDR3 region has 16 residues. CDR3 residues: CASSPRTVSFDQPQHF. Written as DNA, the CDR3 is TGTGCCAGCTCACCAAGGACAGTATCCTTTGATCAGCCCCAGCATTTT.

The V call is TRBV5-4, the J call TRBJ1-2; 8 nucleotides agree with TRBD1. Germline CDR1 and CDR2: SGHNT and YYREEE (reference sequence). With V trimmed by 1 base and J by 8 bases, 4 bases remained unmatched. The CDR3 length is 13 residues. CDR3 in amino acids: CASSLTGGEGYTF. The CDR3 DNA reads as TGTGCCAGCAGCTTGACAGGGGGAGAGGGCTACACCTTC.

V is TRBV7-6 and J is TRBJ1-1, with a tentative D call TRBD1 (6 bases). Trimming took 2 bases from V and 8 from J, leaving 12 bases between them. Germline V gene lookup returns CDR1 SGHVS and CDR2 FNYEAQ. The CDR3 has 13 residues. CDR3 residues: CASSLTMTGEAFF. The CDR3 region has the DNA TGTGCCAGCAGCTTAACTATGACAGGCGAAGCTTTCTTT.

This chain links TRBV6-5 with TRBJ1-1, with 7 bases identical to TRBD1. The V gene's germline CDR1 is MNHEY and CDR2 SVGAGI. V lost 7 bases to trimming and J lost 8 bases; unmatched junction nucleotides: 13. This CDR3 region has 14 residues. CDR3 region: CASKAPGQPSEAFF. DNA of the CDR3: TGTGCCAGCAAAGCACCGGGACAGCCCTCAGAAGCTTTCTTT.

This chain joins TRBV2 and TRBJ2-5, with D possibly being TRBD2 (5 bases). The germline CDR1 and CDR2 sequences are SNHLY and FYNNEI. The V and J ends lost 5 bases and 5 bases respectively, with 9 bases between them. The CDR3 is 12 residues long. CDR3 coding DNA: TGTGCCAGCAGTCGGGAAACCGAGACCCAGTACTTC. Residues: CASSRETETQYF.

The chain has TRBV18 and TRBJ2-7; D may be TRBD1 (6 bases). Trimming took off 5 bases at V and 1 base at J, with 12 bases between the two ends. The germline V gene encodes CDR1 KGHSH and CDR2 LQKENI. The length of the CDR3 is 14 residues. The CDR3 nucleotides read TGTGCCAGCTCAACCGGACAGCGGTCCTACGAGCAGTACTTC. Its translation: CASSTGQRSYEQYF.

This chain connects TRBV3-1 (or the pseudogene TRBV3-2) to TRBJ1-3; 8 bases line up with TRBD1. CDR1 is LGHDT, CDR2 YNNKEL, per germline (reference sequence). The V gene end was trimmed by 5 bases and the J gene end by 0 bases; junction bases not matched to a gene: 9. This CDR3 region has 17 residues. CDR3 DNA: TGTGCCAGCAGCTCCTGGACAGGGAGGACCTCTGGAAACACCATATATTTT. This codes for CASSSWTGRTSGNTIYF.

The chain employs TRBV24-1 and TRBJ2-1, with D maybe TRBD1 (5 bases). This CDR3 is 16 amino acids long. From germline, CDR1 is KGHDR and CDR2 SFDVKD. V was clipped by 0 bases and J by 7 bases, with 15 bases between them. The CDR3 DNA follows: TGTGCCACCAGTGATTTGGTGGGGCTGAAGAGGAATGAGCAGTTCTTC. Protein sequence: CATSDLVGLKRNEQFF.

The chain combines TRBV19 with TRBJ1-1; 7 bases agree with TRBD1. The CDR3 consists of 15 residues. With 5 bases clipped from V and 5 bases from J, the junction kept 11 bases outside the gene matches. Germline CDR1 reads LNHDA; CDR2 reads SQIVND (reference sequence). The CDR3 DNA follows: TGTGCCAGTAGTCCCCTGAAAGGGGGCTTAACTGAAGCTTTCTTT. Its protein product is CASSPLKGGLTEAFF. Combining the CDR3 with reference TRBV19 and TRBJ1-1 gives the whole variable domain DGGITQSPKYLFRKEGQNVTLSCEQNLNHDAMYWYRQDPGQGLRLIYYSQIVNDFQKGDIAEGYSVSREKKESFPLTVTSAQKNPTAFYLCASSPLKGGLTEAFFGQGTRLTVV.

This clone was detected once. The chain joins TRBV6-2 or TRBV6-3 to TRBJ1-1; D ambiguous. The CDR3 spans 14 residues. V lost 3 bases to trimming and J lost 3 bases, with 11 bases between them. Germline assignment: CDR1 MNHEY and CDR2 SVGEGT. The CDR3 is CASSYFGGDTEAFF. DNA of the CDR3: TGTGCCAGCAGTTATTTCGGCGGGGACACTGAAGCTTTCTTT.

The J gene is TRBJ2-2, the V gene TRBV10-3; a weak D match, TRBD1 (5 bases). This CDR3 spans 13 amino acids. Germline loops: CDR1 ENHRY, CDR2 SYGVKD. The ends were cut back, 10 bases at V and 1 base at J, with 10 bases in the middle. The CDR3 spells CATTTGNTGELFF. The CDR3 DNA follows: TGTGCCACCACCACAGGGAACACCGGGGAGCTGTTTTTT.

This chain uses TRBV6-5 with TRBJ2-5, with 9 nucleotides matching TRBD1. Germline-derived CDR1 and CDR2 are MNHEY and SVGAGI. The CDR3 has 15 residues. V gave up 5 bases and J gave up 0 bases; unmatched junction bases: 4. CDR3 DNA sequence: TGTGCCAGCAGTACAGGGACAGGGTACCAAGAGACCCAGTACTTC. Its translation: CASSTGTGYQETQYF.